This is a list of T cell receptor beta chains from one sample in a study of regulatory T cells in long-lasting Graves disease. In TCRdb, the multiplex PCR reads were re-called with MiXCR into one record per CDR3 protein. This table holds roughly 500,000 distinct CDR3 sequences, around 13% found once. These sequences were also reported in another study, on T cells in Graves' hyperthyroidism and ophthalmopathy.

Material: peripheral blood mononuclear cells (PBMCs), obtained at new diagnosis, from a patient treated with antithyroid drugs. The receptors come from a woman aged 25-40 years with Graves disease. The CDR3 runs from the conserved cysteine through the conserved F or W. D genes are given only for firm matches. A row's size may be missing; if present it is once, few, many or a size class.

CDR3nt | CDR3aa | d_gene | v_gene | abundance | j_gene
TGTGCCAGCAGCCTCACACTAGCGGGAGATTGGGAGCAGTTCTTC | CASSLTLAGDWEQFF | TRBD2 | TRBV27 | many | TRBJ2-1
TGTGCCAGCAGGACGGGACTCGCAAACACAGATACGCAGTATTTT | CASRTGLANTDTQYF | NA | TRBV28 | many | TRBJ2-3
TGTGCCAGCAGCTTAGCTGGGTCGTATAACATTCAGTACTTC | CASSLAGSYNIQYF | NA | TRBV11-3 | NA | TRBJ2-4
TGTGCCAGCAGCGTAGGACAGCACTATGGCTACACCTTC | CASSVGQHYGYTF | NA | TRBV3-1 | many | TRBJ1-2
TGTGCCAGCGCTCACAGACGACAGGACATCTACAATGAGCAGTTCTTC | CASAHRRQDIYNEQFF | NA | TRBV11-2 | many | TRBJ2-1
TGCGCCAGCAGCTTGGAAGTGGGTTCGGGGGTATTCTCCTACAATGAGCAGTTCTTC | CASSLEVGSGVFSYNEQFF | NA | TRBV5-1 | NA | TRBJ2-1
TGTGCCAGCAGCTTGTTGACAAGTGAAGCTTTCTTT | CASSLLTSEAFF | NA | TRBV5-4 | NA | TRBJ1-1
TGTGCCAGCAGCTCCCCCTCCAGCGGGAGGGCGGACACCGGGGAGCTGTTTTTT | CASSSPSSGRADTGELFF | TRBD2 | TRBV7-9 | many | TRBJ2-2
TGTGCCAGCAGGCAAACAGGGGGAGGAAGGACTGAAGCTTTCTTT | CASRQTGGGRTEAFF | TRBD1 | TRBV11-2 | many | TRBJ1-1
TGTGCCAGCTCACCCCCTAGCGAGAGCACAGATACGCAGTATTTT | CASSPPSESTDTQYF | NA | TRBV18 | many | TRBJ2-3
TGCAGTGCAAGGAGAAGCAATGAGCAGTTCTTC | CSARRSNEQFF | NA | TRBV20-1 | few | TRBJ2-1
TGTGCCAGCAGCGCACAGAACACCGGGGAGCTGTTTTTT | CASSAQNTGELFF | NA | TRBV2 | many | TRBJ2-2
TGTGCCTGGTCGGTGGGGAATATCATGAACACTGAAGCTTTCTTT | CAWSVGNIMNTEAFF | NA | TRBV30 | many | TRBJ1-1
TGTGCCAGCAGTTTCCGAGACCGGCGGTGGTATGGCTACACCTTC | CASSFRDRRWYGYTF | NA | TRBV28 | many | TRBJ1-2
TGCAGCGTTAAGACAGCGACTGAAGCTTTCTTT | CSVKTATEAFF | NA | TRBV29-1 | few | TRBJ1-1
TGTGCCAGCAGTCTAGCGGGACCGGTTTACGAGCAGTACTTC | CASSLAGPVYEQYF | TRBD2 | TRBV12-3/TRBV12-4 | many | TRBJ2-7
TGTGCCAGCTCACCTCCCTCGGCGGCTACAGATACGCAGTATTTT | CASSPPSAATDTQYF | NA | TRBV18 | many | TRBJ2-3
TGTGCCAGCAGTTTAGAGCTGAGTACGCAGTATTTT | CASSLELSTQYF | NA | TRBV28 | few | TRBJ2-3
TGTGCCAGCAGCTTATACGGGAGGGAGCAGTACTTC | CASSLYGREQYF | TRBD2 | TRBV11-3 | NA | TRBJ2-7
TGCGCCAGCAGCCAAGAGGTTAGGACAGGGGCCATGAGCGAGCAGTACTTC | CASSQEVRTGAMSEQYF | TRBD1 | TRBV4-3 | many | TRBJ2-7
TGTGCCAGCAGCTTGGCGGGAGGGCCCCTAGAGACCCAGTACTTC | CASSLAGGPLETQYF | TRBD2 | TRBV5-4 | few | TRBJ2-5
TGTGCCAGCAGCGTCACGGGGGTGTGGGGCACTGAAGCTTTCTTT | CASSVTGVWGTEAFF | NA | TRBV9 | few | TRBJ1-1
TGCAGTGCCCAAGACAGACACACCTCCTACGAGCAGTACTTC | CSAQDRHTSYEQYF | NA | TRBV20-1 | NA | TRBJ2-7
TGTGCCAGCAGCTTACTTGCGGGGACAGGGCTATCAACTAATGAAAAACTGTTTTTT | CASSLLAGTGLSTNEKLFF | TRBD1 | TRBV5-6 | NA | TRBJ1-4
TGTGCCAGCTCACCAATGGACAGGGGAGAGCAGTTCTTC | CASSPMDRGEQFF | TRBD1 | TRBV18 | NA | TRBJ2-1
TGTGCCAGCAGCTCTCTAGCGGGAGTGGGCGAGCAGTACTTC | CASSSLAGVGEQYF | TRBD2 | TRBV11-2 | many | TRBJ2-7
TGTGCCAGCAGTGACGAGGCAGGGAATCAGCCCCAGCATTTT | CASSDEAGNQPQHF | NA | TRBV2 | many | TRBJ1-5
TGTGCCAGCAGTTTGGGGGGAATCCCCTCTGGGGCCAACGTCCTGACTTTC | CASSLGGIPSGANVLTF | NA | TRBV12-3/TRBV12-4 | once | TRBJ2-6
TGTGCCAGCAGGACGGCGGGACTAGCGGGAGGGCCAGCCCTCCTGTCTAGCACAGATACGCAGTATTTT | CASRTAGLAGGPALLSSTDTQYF | TRBD2 | TRBV6-2/TRBV6-3 | NA | TRBJ2-3
TGTGCCAGTAGTATGCGAAGGGGACAGGAAAAACTGTTTTTT | CASSMRRGQEKLFF | TRBD1 | TRBV19 | many | TRBJ1-4
TGTGCCAGCAGCACGTTGAGGCGGGTCTCCTACAATGAGCAGTTCTTC | CASSTLRRVSYNEQFF | NA | TRBV12-3/TRBV12-4 | many | TRBJ2-1
TGTGCCAGCTCACCCCAACGAGGGCCGACAGATACGCAGTATTTT | CASSPQRGPTDTQYF | NA | TRBV18 | many | TRBJ2-3
TGTGCCAGCAACAACGGGCCCGGCGGTGGCTACACCTTC | CASNNGPGGGYTF | NA | TRBV7-2 | many | TRBJ1-2
TGCAGTGCTAGAGGCAACTACGAGCAGTACTTC | CSARGNYEQYF | NA | TRBV20-1 | few | TRBJ2-7
TGTGCCAGCAGTTTGTACAGGGCCGGGGAGCTGTTTTTT | CASSLYRAGELFF | NA | TRBV28 | NA | TRBJ2-2